Following are 30 T cell receptor beta chains from one sample sequenced in a study of T-cell memory formation after mild COVID-19. TCRdb re-analysed the 5' RACE reads in MiXCR, keeping a single row per CDR3 protein. This sample has roughly 280,000 distinct CDR3 sequences; 15% to 20% occur once, and the top ten carry more than 20%. The specimen was PBMCs or a T cell subset sorted from them (not recorded which). The receptors stem from a man between 18 and 35 years old who had mild COVID-19 (a few samples of this study predate the infection). Cell type and time point are not known.

This chain uses TRBV15 with TRBJ2-2; 9 positions agree with TRBD1. The V gene's germline CDR1 is LNHNV and CDR2 YYDKDF (reference sequence). V lost 2 bases, J lost 5 bases, and 6 bases stayed unmatched. The CDR3 has 16 amino acids. DNA for the CDR3: TGTGCCACCAGCAGACCGACAGGGGGATATACCGGGGAGCTGTTTTTT. Protein product: CATSRPTGGYTGELFF.

This clonotype occurred a few times. The J gene is TRBJ2-7, the V gene TRBV7-2, with 7 bases matching TRBD1. Germline V gene sequence: CDR1 SGHTA, CDR2 FQGNSA. V lost 5 bases, J lost 6 bases, and 7 bases stayed unmatched. CDR3 length: 13 amino acids. This CDR3 is CASSQRDRAEQYV. Here the CDR3 DNA reads TGTGCCAGCAGCCAGCGAGACAGGGCCGAGCAGTACGTC.

A few counts support this clonotype. The chain combines TRBV4-2 with TRBJ1-1; weak D call: TRBD1 (5 bases). V was shortened by 2 bases and J by 5 bases, with 15 bases between the two germline ends. The CDR3 loop spans 15 amino acids. CDR1 and CDR2 from the germline V gene are LGHNA and YNFKEQ. CDR3 coding DNA: TGTGCCAGCAGCCAAATTCAGGGTAGCTGGACTGAAGCTTTCTTT. Translating it yields CASSQIQGSWTEAFF.

This clonotype has at least ten counts. The CDR3 bases are TGTGCCAGCAGCTTGTATTTGACCGGCACAGATACGCAGTATTTT. It translates to CASSLYLTGTDTQYF. The chain joins TRBV5-6 to TRBJ2-3, with D uncertain. CDR1 SGHDT and CDR2 YYEEEE come from the germline V gene. V lost 1 base and J 1 base, leaving 10 bases between the germline ends. CDR3 size: 15 residues. Filled out from reference TRBV5-6 and TRBJ2-3, the complete variable domain reads DAGVTQSPTHLIKTRGQQVTLRCSPKSGHDTVSWYQQALGQGPQFIFQYYEEEERQRGNFPDRFSGHQFPNYSSELNVNALLLGDSALYLCASSLYLTGTDTQYFGPGTRLTVL.

This clonotype was observed a handful of times. The CDR3 carries no conserved terminal phenylalanine or tryptophan, so it likely arises from a read error. The rearrangement links TRBV7-2 to TRBJ2-2; no clear D gene. Trimming removed 5 bases at V and 3 bases at J, with 4 bases between. The CDR3 has 12 amino acids. Germline V gene lookup returns CDR1 SGHTA and CDR2 FQGNSA. CDR3 bases: TGTGCCAGCAGCGGGGACACCGGGGAGCTGTTTTTA. Its translation: CASSGDTGELFL.

This chain uses TRBV20-1 with TRBJ2-3; TRBD2 is a possible D gene (7 bases). The CDR3 is 14 residues long. The germline V gene encodes CDR1 DFQATT and CDR2 SNEGSKA (reference sequence). The CDR3 nucleotides are TGCAGCGTAGGGGGGGTCCACACGACAGATACGCAGTATTTT. As protein: CSVGGVHTTDTQYF.

The V call is TRBV4-1, the J call TRBJ1-5; D possibly corresponds to TRBD1 (5 bases). Trimming removed 8 bases at V and 4 bases at J, with 15 bases between. The CDR3 runs 14 residues. Per germline, CDR1 MGHRA and CDR2 YSYEKL. The CDR3 loop reads CASASPTENQPQHF. The CDR3, as DNA: TGCGCCAGCGCTTCCCCGACAGAAAATCAGCCCCAGCATTTT.

The sample holds a few counts of this clonotype. The rearrangement joins TRBV30 to TRBJ2-7; D may correspond to TRBD1 or TRBD2 (5 bases each). This CDR3 has 17 residues. CDR1 is GTSNPN and CDR2 is SVGIG in the germline V gene (reference sequence). V lost 2 bases and J lost 2, with 22 bases in between. CDR3 region: CAWSPSPGTDYTYEQYF. CDR3 nucleotides: TGTGCCTGGAGTCCGTCCCCAGGGACCGATTATACCTACGAGCAGTACTTC.

This chain uses TRBV7-9 with TRBJ2-2; TRBD2 is a possible D gene (5 bases). The germline V and J ends were trimmed by 5 bases and 7 bases, with 11 bases remaining between them. The CDR3 totals 13 residues. The germline V gene has CDR1 SEHNR and CDR2 FQNEAQ (reference sequence). CDR3 amino acids: CASSAREYGELFF. The DNA for the CDR3 is TGTGCCAGCAGCGCCCGGGAATACGGGGAGCTGTTTTTT.

This clonotype was counted ten times or more. This chain uses TRBV6-5 with TRBJ1-1; D might be TRBD1 (6 bases). CDR3 length equals 13 residues. Germline lookup yields CDR1 MNHEY and CDR2 SVGAGI. Trimming shortened V by 6 bases and J by 4 bases, and 12 bases separated the two germline ends. CDR3 sequence (DNA): TGTGCCAGCAGGCAGGGGTTTGCCACTGAAGCTTTCTTT. It codes for CASRQGFATEAFF.

This clonotype was detected a few times. The chain couples TRBV7-9 to TRBJ1-3; possibly TRBD1 for D (5 bases). With 8 bases removed from V and 4 bases from J, the gap between germline ends came to 21 bases. Germline V gene data show CDR1 as SEHNR and CDR2 as FQNEAQ (reference sequence). The CDR3 length is 16 residues. The CDR3 DNA sequence: TGTGCCAGCTCCCGACTGGGGGGGTCACCCGGAAACACCATATATTTT. It is translated as CASSRLGGSPGNTIYF. Supplemented by reference TRBV7-9 and TRBJ1-3, the full variable domain reads DTGVSQNPRHKITKRGQNVTFRCDPISEHNRLYWYRQTLGQGPEFLTYFQNEAQLEKSRLLSDRFSAERPKGSFSTLEIQRTEQGDSAMYLCASSRLGGSPGNTIYFGEGSWLTVV.

The chain joins TRBV5-1 to TRBJ2-3; 12 bases fit TRBD2. The CDR3 is 16 residues long. With V trimmed by 1 base and J by 3 bases, 3 bases remained unmatched. Per germline, CDR1 SGHRS and CDR2 YFSETQ. The CDR3 DNA follows: TGCGCCAGCAGCTTGATACTAGCGGGGGGTACAGATACGCAGTATTTT. Translated, it gives CASSLILAGGTDTQYF. Based on the CDR3 plus reference TRBV5-1 and TRBJ2-3, the full variable domain is KAGVTQTPRYLIKTRGQQVTLSCSPISGHRSVSWYQQTPGQGLQFLFEYFSETQRNKGNFPGRFSGRQFSNSRSEMNVSTLELGDSALYLCASSLILAGGTDTQYFGPGTRLTVL.

The CDR3 region has the DNA TGCGCCAGCAGCTTTGGGCCCGAGTATGGCTACACCTTC. As protein: CASSFGPEYGYTF. The V gene is TRBV5-1, the J gene TRBJ1-2; no definite D call. CDR3 length equals 13 residues. The germline gives CDR1 SGHRS, CDR2 YFSETQ. V was pared by 2 bases and J by 5 bases, with 10 bases between.

The chain combines TRBV14 with TRBJ2-1; TRBD2 matches at 8 bases. Germline loops: CDR1 SGHDN, CDR2 FVKESK. This CDR3 region has 14 residues. J lost 8 bases, V lost 4 bases, and 7 bases had no gene match. The CDR3 coding sequence is TGTGCCAGCAGCCCGCAGCGGGGGATCGATGAGCAGTTCTTC. It translates to CASSPQRGIDEQFF.

The gene calls are TRBV15 and TRBJ2-7; D gene ambiguous. With 5 bases removed from V and 9 bases from J, the gap between germline ends came to 11 bases. Germline CDR1 is LNHNV and CDR2 is YYDKDF (reference sequence). The length of the CDR3 is 11 residues. This CDR3 is CATSVLRGQYF. DNA for the CDR3: TGTGCCACCAGCGTCTTACGAGGGCAGTACTTC.

In this sample, this clonotype turned up a few times. The genes are TRBV7-6 and TRBJ2-7, with D possibly being TRBD1 (5 bases). The CDR3 sequence is 13 residues long. Looked up from germline, CDR1 is SGHVS and CDR2 is FNYEAQ. Trimming removed 4 bases at V and 7 bases at J, with 14 bases between. In nucleotides, the CDR3 is TGTGCCAGCAGCTCAGGGTTCTCGAGAGAGCAGTACTTC. It encodes CASSSGFSREQYF.

The V call is TRBV29-1, the J call TRBJ2-6, with D hard to call. V was clipped by 5 bases and J by 0 bases, with 5 bases between them. This CDR3 region has 13 residues. Germline values: CDR1 SQVTM, CDR2 ANQGSEA. CDR3 in DNA: TGCAGCGTTAGCTCCTCTGGGGCCAACGTCCTGACTTTC. Its translation is CSVSSSGANVLTF.

The table lists this clonotype with many counts. The rearrangement links TRBV2 to TRBJ2-3; no clear D. The germline V gene encodes CDR1 SNHLY and CDR2 FYNNEI. The CDR3 consists of 11 residues. The V and J ends lost 2 bases and 6 bases respectively, with 3 bases between them. CDR3 protein: CASSELDTQYF. CDR3 DNA sequence: TGTGCCAGCAGTGAATTGGATACGCAGTATTTT.

V and J are TRBV7-6 and TRBJ2-3, with 8 bases aligning to TRBD2. CDR3 length equals 14 residues. Germline loops: CDR1 SGHVS, CDR2 FNYEAQ. The junction had 3 bases not matched to a gene; V was cut back by 3 bases and J by 4 bases. CDR3 in amino acids: CASSFGGGPDTQYF. The CDR3 DNA reads TGTGCCAGCAGCTTCGGGGGGGGGCCAGATACGCAGTATTTT.

The table lists this clonotype with a few counts. The J gene is TRBJ2-7, the V gene TRBV3-1; no clear D. In germline, CDR1 is LGHDT, CDR2 YNNKEL (reference sequence). CDR3 size: 16 residues. Trimming took 0 bases from V and 0 from J, leaving 12 bases between them. Here the CDR3 reads CASSQDLPRSSYEQYF. The CDR3 coding sequence is TGTGCCAGCAGCCAAGATCTGCCAAGGAGCTCCTACGAGCAGTACTTC.

This chain links TRBV5-1 with TRBJ2-3; the D is unclear. Trimming removed 1 base from V and 4 bases from J, with 7 bases in between. Germline V gives CDR1 SGHRS, CDR2 YFSETQ. CDR3 length equals 13 residues. The CDR3 DNA sequence: TGCGCCAGCAGCTTGCCCCAGGCAGATACGCAGTATTTT. It translates to CASSLPQADTQYF.

This chain links TRBV24-1 with TRBJ2-2; possibly TRBD2 for D (6 bases). Germline CDR1 and CDR2: KGHDR and SFDVKD. There are 13 residues in the CDR3. Trimming left V 10 bases short and J 3 bases short, with 11 bases between. Here the CDR3 DNA reads TGTGCCACGACGGAGGGATACACCGGGGAGCTGTTTTTT. Its translation: CATTEGYTGELFF.

This clonotype was counted between two and nine times. This sequence joins TRBV19 and TRBJ2-7, with a possible D match to TRBD2 (5 bases). CDR1 and CDR2 (germline): LNHDA, SQIVND (reference sequence). Trimming pared 5 bases from V and 0 bases from J, leaving 14 bases between. The CDR3 spans 15 residues. The DNA for the CDR3 is TGTGCCAGTAGTCCTTGGAGGACCCACTCCTACGAGCAGTACTTC. It encodes CASSPWRTHSYEQYF.

This clonotype has just a few counts. The chain employs TRBV7-8 and TRBJ2-1; 7 bases fit TRBD1. V was clipped by 5 bases and J by 9 bases; unmatched bases: 7. This CDR3 region has 13 residues. CDR1 is SGHVS, CDR2 FQNEAQ, per germline. CDR3 residues: CASSDGQVSEQFF. CDR3 DNA sequence: TGTGCCAGCAGCGACGGACAGGTCAGTGAGCAGTTCTTC. The whole variable domain, filled in from reference TRBV7-8 and TRBJ2-1, reads GAGVSQSPRYKVAKRGQDVALRCDPISGHVSLFWYQQALGQGPEFLTYFQNEAQLDKSGLPSDRFFAERPEGSVSTLKIQRTQQEDSAVYLCASSDGQVSEQFFGPGTRLTVL.

The genes are TRBV7-7 and TRBJ2-5; D is undetermined. The CDR3 totals 13 residues. V lost 3 bases, J lost 4 bases, and 9 bases lay in between. Germline CDR1 SSHAT, CDR2 FNYEAQ (reference sequence). The CDR3 DNA reads as TGTGCCAGCAGCTTCGGGCCCTTAGAGACCCAGTACTTC. Translating gives CASSFGPLETQYF. The whole variable domain, remainder taken from reference TRBV7-7 and TRBJ2-5, is GAGVSQSPRYKVTKRGQDVTLRCDPISSHATLYWYQQALGQGPEFLTYFNYEAQPDKSGLPSDRFSAERPEGSISTLTIQRTEQRDSAMYRCASSFGPLETQYFGPGTRLLVL.

The table lists this clonotype with a few counts. This chain joins TRBV20-1 and TRBJ2-3; D not certain. CDR1 is DFQATT and CDR2 is SNEGSKA in the germline V gene (reference sequence). The CDR3 is 11 residues long. V was shortened by 4 bases and J by 0 bases, with 2 bases between the two germline ends. Here the CDR3 DNA reads TGCAGTGCTATGAGCACAGATACGCAGTATTTT. Protein: CSAMSTDTQYF.

This clonotype was observed a few times. The V call is TRBV4-3, the J call TRBJ2-4; D call uncertain. In germline, CDR1 is LGHNA, CDR2 YSLEER. The CDR3 spans 16 residues. V was trimmed by 4 bases and J by 0 bases, leaving 13 bases between them. The CDR3 spells CASSPTRRLAKNIQYF. CDR3 bases: TGCGCCAGCAGCCCCACCCGCCGTCTAGCCAAAAACATTCAGTACTTC.

This clonotype was detected ten times or more. The rearrangement uses TRBV20-1 and TRBJ2-7; tentative D call: TRBD1 (6 bases). The CDR3 extends over 14 amino acids. Germline loops: CDR1 DFQATT, CDR2 SNEGSKA (reference sequence). The germline V and J ends were trimmed by 1 base and 8 bases, with 18 bases remaining between them. CDR3 in amino acids: CSARGTDSHIKQYV. For the CDR3, the DNA is TGCAGTGCTAGAGGGACAGACTCCCACATAAAGCAGTACGTC.

In its sample, this clonotype was seen a few times. The V gene is TRBV29-1, the J gene TRBJ2-7, with 7 bases matching TRBD1. The CDR3 sequence is 13 residues long. CDR1 is SQVTM and CDR2 is ANQGSEA in the germline V gene. Germline trimming cut 0 bases from V and 6 bases from J; bases unmatched to any gene: 5. CDR3 nucleotide sequence: TGCAGCGTTGAAGACACAGGGGACGGCGAGCAGTACTTC. Translation: CSVEDTGDGEQYF.

This clonotype occurred a few times. This chain uses TRBV5-1 with TRBJ2-3; TRBD1 might be the D (6 bases). The V and J ends lost 0 bases and 1 base respectively, with 12 bases between them. The CDR3 runs to 16 residues. Per germline, CDR1 SGHRS and CDR2 YFSETQ. CDR3 sequence (DNA): TGCGCCAGCAGCTTGGGTGGGGGCGCTGGCACAGATACGCAGTATTTT. Translating gives CASSLGGGAGTDTQYF.